This T cell receptor (beta chain) came from a study of blood T cell repertoires in COVID-19. For the study at large: The origin of the acute and convalescent COVID-19 samples was the United States, Italy and Spain.

Original analysis: Amplifying reference gene primers gave estimates of nucleated cell counts. The table came from immunoSEQ multiplex PCR; TCRdb's copy has only in-frame clones and leaves some out. That table supplies the V and J calls and clone size; D and trimming were determined from the DNA. The sample yields approximately 99,000 clones, almost 90% seen once. The material sequenced was peripheral blood. This TCR was sampled from a man aged 50 to 60 with COVID-19, enrolled during active disease.

The chain's CDR3 is CASSWWSEKNIQYF. DNA of the CDR3: TGTGCCAGCAGTTGGTGGTCGGAGAAAAACATTCAGTACTTC. The rearrangement joins TRBV28 to TRBJ2-4; D unclear. The CDR3 extends over 14 amino acids. V lost 4 bases and J lost 4, with 11 bases in between. Germline V gives CDR1 MDHEN, CDR2 SYDVKM.